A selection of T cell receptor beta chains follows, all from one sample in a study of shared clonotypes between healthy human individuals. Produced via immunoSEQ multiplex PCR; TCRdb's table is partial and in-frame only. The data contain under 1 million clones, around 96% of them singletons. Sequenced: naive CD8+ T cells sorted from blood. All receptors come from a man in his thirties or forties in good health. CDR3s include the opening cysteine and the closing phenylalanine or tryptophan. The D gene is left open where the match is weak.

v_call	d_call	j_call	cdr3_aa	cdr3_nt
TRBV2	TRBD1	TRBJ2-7	CASRGPGGYEQYF	TGTGCCAGCAGAGGGCCAGGGGGCTACGAGCAGTACTTC
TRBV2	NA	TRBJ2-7	CASSEAGGGGTYEQYF	TGTGCCAGCAGTGAAGCCGGGGGCGGAGGGACCTACGAGCAGTACTTC
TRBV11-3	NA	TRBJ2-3	CASSFTGLTDTQYF	TGTGCCAGCAGCTTTACAGGGCTCACAGATACGCAGTATTTT
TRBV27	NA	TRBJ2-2	CASSLSPQGRDTGELFF	TGTGCCAGCAGTTTATCCCCCCAGGGGAGGGACACCGGGGAGCTGTTTTTT
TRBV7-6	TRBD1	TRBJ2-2	CASSLFPWDSLDPSNTGELFF	TGTGCCAGCAGCTTATTCCCCTGGGACAGCCTTGATCCCTCGAACACCGGGGAGCTGTTTTTT
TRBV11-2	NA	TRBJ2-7	CASSSRGEQYF	TGTGCCAGCAGCTCTCGAGGCGAGCAGTACTTC
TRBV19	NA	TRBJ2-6	CASSTRPEVAGANVLTF	TGTGCCAGTAGTACCAGACCTGAGGTCGCTGGGGCCAACGTCCTGACTTTC
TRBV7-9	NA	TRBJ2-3	CASSLISTDTQYF	TGTGCCAGCAGCTTAATTAGCACAGATACGCAGTATTTT
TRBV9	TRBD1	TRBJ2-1	CASSVVGQGPYNEQFF	TGTGCCAGCAGCGTAGTGGGACAGGGGCCCTACAATGAGCAGTTCTTC
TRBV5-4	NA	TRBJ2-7	CASSSDRNIYEQYF	TGTGCCAGCAGCTCAGACAGGAATATCTACGAGCAGTACTTC
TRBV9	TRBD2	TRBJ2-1	CASSLAGEYNEQFF	TGTGCCAGCAGTTTAGCGGGAGAGTACAATGAGCAGTTCTTC
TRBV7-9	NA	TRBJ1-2	CASSPLKGQPYGYTF	TGTGCCAGCAGCCCCCTTAAAGGACAGCCTTATGGCTACACCTTC
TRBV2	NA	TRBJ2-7	CASSEALVPYEQYF	TGTGCCAGCAGTGAAGCGCTGGTCCCCTACGAGCAGTACTTC
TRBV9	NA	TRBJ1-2	CASGAHYGYTF	TGTGCCAGCGGGGCACACTATGGCTACACCTTC
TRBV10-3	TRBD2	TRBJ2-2	CAIKREAGELFF	TGTGCCATTAAGCGGGAGGCCGGGGAGCTGTTTTTT
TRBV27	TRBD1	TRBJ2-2	CASSSGQGGPGELFF	TGTGCCAGCAGTTCGGGACAGGGTGGCCCCGGGGAGCTGTTTTTT